Presented here are 13 T cell receptor beta chains from one specimen sequenced in a study of blood T cells in healthy people across ages. Through a sample-barcoded 5' primer and a J-beta primer mix, a second PCR was run for roughly 6 to 11 cycles. Using its own MiXCR run on the 5' RACE reads, TCRdb lists one record per CDR3 protein. Altogether about 1.5 million distinct CDR3 sequences are present, roughly 43% being singletons, with the ten largest covering roughly 3.7%. The sequencing input was blood. The receptors originated from a woman aged 18-29 years in good health.

This clonotype was observed a few times. V gene TRBV7-9 combines with J gene TRBJ1-1; D gene ambiguous. The CDR3 is 15 residues long. Trimming pared 6 bases from V and 1 base from J, leaving 15 bases between. Germline V CDR1 and CDR2: SEHNR, FQNEAQ (reference sequence). CDR3 amino acids: CASSPGWSSNTEAFF. Written as DNA, the CDR3 is TGTGCCAGCAGTCCCGGTTGGAGTTCGAACACTGAAGCTTTCTTT.

The chain combines TRBV29-1 with TRBJ2-7, with D hard to call. V gave up 6 bases and J gave up 6 bases, with 21 bases separating them. Germline lookup yields CDR1 SQVTM and CDR2 ANQGSEA. There are 14 residues in the CDR3. CDR3 nucleotides: TGCAGCGTAGCAACCGGGTCAAGTCCCGCCGAGCAGTACTTC. Translation: CSVATGSSPAEQYF.

This clonotype was observed a few times. The J gene is TRBJ1-4, the V gene TRBV20-1; 12 nucleotides align to TRBD1. Germline CDR1 reads DFQATT; CDR2 reads SNEGSKA (reference sequence). V trimming: 3 bases; J trimming: 8 bases; junction bases outside the gene matches: 1. CDR3 length: 13 residues. The CDR3 reads CSASGTGGEKLFF. The DNA of the CDR3 is TGCAGTGCTAGCGGGACAGGGGGCGAAAAACTGTTTTTT.

CDR3 in amino acids: CASSEPDRSGGTQYF. CDR3 DNA: TGTGCCAGCAGTGAACCGGACCGATCGGGAGGGACCCAGTACTTC. V is TRBV25-1 and J is TRBJ2-5; TRBD2 matches at 7 bases. The CDR3 contains 15 residues. Looked up from germline, CDR1 is MGHDK and CDR2 is SYGVNS. V dropped 2 bases and J dropped 7; count of bases not matched to a gene: 10.

The chain couples TRBV4-1 to TRBJ1-6, with unresolved D. This CDR3 has 17 amino acids. V was cut by 3 bases and J by 0 bases, with 12 bases left in between. The V gene's germline CDR1 is MGHRA and CDR2 YSYEKL. CDR3 protein: CASSQRVRASYNSPLHF. For the CDR3, the DNA is TGCGCCAGCAGCCAGCGCGTCCGGGCCTCCTATAATTCACCCCTCCACTTT.

This clonotype was seen a handful of times. The chain recombines TRBV6-5 with TRBJ1-6; no clear D. Germline V gene sequence: CDR1 MNHEY, CDR2 SVGAGI. CDR3 length: 16 amino acids. The V and J ends lost 6 bases and 2 bases respectively, with 14 bases between them. This CDR3 reads CASSPRKQPYNSPLHF. DNA of the CDR3: TGTGCCAGCAGCCCCCGGAAGCAACCCTATAATTCACCCCTCCACTTT.

This rearrangement joins TRBV6-6 to TRBJ2-1, with 10 bases that match TRBD2. CDR1 MNHNY and CDR2 SVGAGI come from the germline V gene (reference sequence). Unmatched junction bases numbered 7, after V lost 6 bases and J lost 2 bases. The CDR3 loop spans 16 amino acids. The CDR3 coding sequence is TGTGCCAGCAGCAGGCTAGCGGGAGTAGCCTACAATGAGCAGTTCTTC. Encoded protein: CASSRLAGVAYNEQFF.

At least ten counts were recorded for this clonotype. V is TRBV2 and J is TRBJ2-1; no reliable D call. Germline V gene data show CDR1 as SNHLY and CDR2 as FYNNEI. The CDR3 is 13 amino acids. Trimming cost V 5 bases and J 9 bases, with 14 bases left between them. In nucleotides, the CDR3 is TGTGCCAGCAGTTTTAATTGGGGAACTGAGCAGTTCTTC. As protein: CASSFNWGTEQFF.

In the case of this clonotype: A read error may account for a junction end that differs from germline. The chain carries TRBV29-1 and TRBJ2-1; tentative D call: TRBD2 (6 bases). This CDR3 comprises 13 residues. CDR1 is SQVTM, CDR2 ANQGSEA, per germline. Here the CDR3 reads CGVRGYHYNEQFF. CDR3 bases: TGCGGCGTTCGGGGGTATCACTACAATGAGCAGTTCTTC.

There are a few counts of this clonotype. Compared with germline, one end of the junction differs, possibly owing to a read error. This chain links TRBV4-2 with TRBJ2-4; D is undetermined. The CDR3 is made up of 11 amino acids. Germline lookup yields CDR1 LGHNA and CDR2 YNFKEQ. Here the CDR3 DNA reads TGTGCCAGCAGCGCCATAAACATTCAGTACTTC. The encoded protein is CASSAINIQYF.

The chain carries TRBV29-1 and TRBJ1-2; D is unresolved. This CDR3 spans 13 amino acids. Trimming removed 4 bases at V and 7 bases at J, with 16 bases between. Germline CDR1 and CDR2: SQVTM and ANQGSEA. In DNA, the CDR3 is TGCAGCGTTGGTACAGTCTTTTTTGGTGGCTACACCTTC. This codes for CSVGTVFFGGYTF.

V is TRBV20-1 and J is TRBJ1-1; 7 nucleotides align to TRBD1. CDR1 is DFQATT and CDR2 is SNEGSKA in the germline V gene (reference sequence). The ends lost 3 bases at V and 7 bases at J; junction bases unmatched: 2. The CDR3 contains 11 residues. The CDR3 coding sequence is TGCAGTGCTAGGAGGGGGCATGAAGCTTTCTTT. It specifies CSARRGHEAFF.

CDR3 nucleotide sequence: TGTGCCAGCCGCCGAAAGACGAGCTCCTACAATGAGCAGTTCTTC. This translates into CASRRKTSSYNEQFF. The rearrangement links TRBV5-6 to TRBJ2-1; D unclear. CDR3 size: 15 residues. Trimming cost V 7 bases and J 0 bases, with 14 bases left between them. Germline CDR1 SGHDT, CDR2 YYEEEE.